The 11 T cell receptor beta chains presented below share a single source sample, sequenced in a study of cytotoxic CD8 clonotypes in ibrutinib-treated CLL. Profiled with immunoSEQ multiplex PCR; TCRdb holds only in-frame clones, not every one. Counted here are over 6,500 clones, more than 70% occurring once; the ten biggest clones make up roughly 40%. The sequences come from PBMCs, collected before ibrutinib treatment. The receptors originated from a human donor with chronic lymphocytic leukemia.

This clone was found a few times. The chain carries TRBV6-1 and TRBJ1-6; D unresolved. CDR3 length: 14 amino acids. Germline CDR1 reads MNHNS; CDR2 reads SASEGT. V lost 1 base, J lost 14 bases, and 15 bases lay in between. The CDR3 DNA reads as TGTGCCAGCAGTGAAGTTGGGCGGGTAAGGTCCCTCCACTTT. Its translation: CASSEVGRVRSLHF.

Concerning this clone itself: A junction end diverges from the germline sequence, so it may reflect a read error. Other DNA sequences in the same sample also yield this CDR3. This chain joins TRBV27 and TRBJ1-1; no definite D call. This CDR3 has 18 residues. Germline V gene data show CDR1 as MNHEY and CDR2 as SMNVEV (reference sequence). The CDR3 protein is CASSLTGSRLSLGTEAFF. The CDR3 DNA reads as TGCGCCAGCAGTTTAACGGGATCTCGGCTATCGCTGGGAACTGAAGCTTTCTTT.

V usage is TRBV28 and J usage is TRBJ2-5, with 8 bases fitting TRBD1. V dropped 3 bases and J dropped 5; count of bases not matched to a gene: 14. The CDR3 has 17 amino acids. Germline V gives CDR1 MDHEN, CDR2 SYDVKM. CDR3 nucleotide sequence: TGTGCCAGCAGTTTGGCGGTTGGACAGGGAAAACGGGAGACCCAGTACTTC. Translating it yields CASSLAVGQGKRETQYF.

V gene TRBV15 combines with J gene TRBJ1-1; 11 bases match TRBD1. Germline CDR1 LNHNV, CDR2 YYDKDF (reference sequence). The CDR3 is 14 residues long. Unmatched junction bases numbered 7, after V lost 3 bases and J lost 10 bases. DNA for the CDR3: TGTGCCACCAGCAGTGGGGACAGGGGGTTTGTAGCTTTCTTT. Translation: CATSSGDRGFVAFF.

By share, this clone counts as large (0.1 to 1%). V and J are TRBV19 and TRBJ1-5; 11 bases are a match to TRBD1. V shed 5 bases and J 0 bases; nucleotides not matched to a gene: 9. This CDR3 comprises 18 residues. Germline CDR1 reads LNHDA; CDR2 reads SQIVND (reference sequence). The CDR3 loop reads CASSPLGQGANSNQPQHF. The CDR3 region has the DNA TGTGCCAGTAGTCCCTTAGGACAGGGGGCGAATAGCAATCAGCCCCAGCATTTT. The full variable domain, completed using reference TRBV19 and TRBJ1-5, is DGGITQSPKYLFRKEGQNVTLSCEQNLNHDAMYWYRQDPGQGLRLIYYSQIVNDFQKGDIAEGYSVSREKKESFPLTVTSAQKNPTAFYLCASSPLGQGANSNQPQHFGDGTRLSIL.

This sequence joins TRBV18 and TRBJ2-3, with TRBD2 matching over 8 bases. Losses at the gene ends were 0 bases for V and 8 bases for J; bases not matched to a gene: 10. This CDR3 has 16 residues. CDR1 KGHSH and CDR2 LQKENI come from the germline V gene. In DNA, the CDR3 is TGTGCCAGCTCACCACCAGGGACTAGGAAGGGTGCTACGCAGTATTTT. Protein: CASSPPGTRKGATQYF.

This sequence joins TRBV2 and TRBJ1-5, with D possibly being TRBD1 (5 bases). The CDR3 covers 14 residues. The germline gives CDR1 SNHLY, CDR2 FYNNEI. V lost 6 bases and J lost 1, with 10 bases in between. The CDR3: CASRTWDSNQPQHF. DNA of the CDR3: TGTGCCAGCAGGACCTGGGACAGCAATCAGCCCCAGCATTTT.

This chain joins TRBV13 and TRBJ2-2, with unresolved D. This CDR3 has 13 amino acids. V dropped 1 base and J dropped 6 bases, with 6 bases sitting between them. Germline CDR1 and CDR2: PRHDT and FYEKMQ (reference sequence). CDR3 DNA: TGTGCCAGCAGCTTAGTCGAGTCCGGGGAGCTGTTTTTT. This sequence encodes CASSLVESGELFF.

This chain uses TRBV9 with TRBJ1-4; a weak D match, TRBD1 (5 bases). The CDR3 sequence is 16 residues long. Germline loops: CDR1 SGDLS, CDR2 YYNGEE. The germline V and J ends were trimmed by 3 bases and 8 bases, with 20 bases remaining between them. CDR3 nucleotide sequence: TGTGCCAGCAGCGCGGGGCGAGGTGGCGGTGGAGAAAAACTGTTTTTT. Its protein product is CASSAGRGGGGEKLFF.

The chain recombines TRBV18 with TRBJ2-3; 15 positions match TRBD2. CDR1 is KGHSH, CDR2 LQKENI, per germline. The J segment lost 4 bases and the V segment lost 4 bases, leaving 3 bases of the junction unmatched. The CDR3 runs 16 residues. This CDR3 is CASSLGLAGGPDTQYF. DNA for the CDR3: TGTGCCAGCTCACTGGGACTAGCGGGAGGCCCAGATACGCAGTATTTT.

CDR3: CATRTGQGVYEQYF. The CDR3 region has the DNA TGTGCCACACGAACGGGACAGGGAGTCTACGAGCAGTACTTC. The genes are TRBV19 and TRBJ2-7, with 9 bases that match TRBD1. CDR1 and CDR2 from the germline V gene are LNHDA and SQIVND (reference sequence). The CDR3 loop spans 14 amino acids. Trimming cost V 10 bases and J 3 bases; bases outside gene matches: 10.